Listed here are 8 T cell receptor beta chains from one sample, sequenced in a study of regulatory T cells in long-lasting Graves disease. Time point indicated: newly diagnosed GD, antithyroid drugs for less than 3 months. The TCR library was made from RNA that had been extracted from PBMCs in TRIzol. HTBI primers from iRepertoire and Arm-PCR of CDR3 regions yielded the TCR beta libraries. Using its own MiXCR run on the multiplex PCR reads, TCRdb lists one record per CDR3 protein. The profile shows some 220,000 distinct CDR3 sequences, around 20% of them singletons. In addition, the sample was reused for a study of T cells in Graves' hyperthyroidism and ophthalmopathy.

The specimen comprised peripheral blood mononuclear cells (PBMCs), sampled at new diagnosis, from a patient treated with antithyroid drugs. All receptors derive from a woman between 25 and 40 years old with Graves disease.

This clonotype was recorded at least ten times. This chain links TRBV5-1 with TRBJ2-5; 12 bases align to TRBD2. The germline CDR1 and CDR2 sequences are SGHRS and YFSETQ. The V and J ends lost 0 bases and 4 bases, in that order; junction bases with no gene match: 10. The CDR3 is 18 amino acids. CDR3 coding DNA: TGCGCCAGCAGCTTGGGACTAGCGGGAGCGTTAATCGGAGAGACCCAGTACTTC. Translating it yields CASSLGLAGALIGETQYF. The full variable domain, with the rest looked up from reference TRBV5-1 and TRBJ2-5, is KAGVTQTPRYLIKTRGQQVTLSCSPISGHRSVSWYQQTPGQGLQFLFEYFSETQRNKGNFPGRFSGRQFSNSRSEMNVSTLELGDSALYLCASSLGLAGALIGETQYFGPGTRLLVL.

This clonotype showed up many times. CDR3 in DNA: TGTGCCAGCAGCTACTGGGGACAGGGTTTCTCCGAGCAGTACTTC. It translates to CASSYWGQGFSEQYF. The rearrangement joins TRBV13 to TRBJ2-7, with TRBD1 identical over 9 bases. The CDR3 is made up of 15 amino acids. V lost 4 bases, J lost 6 bases, and 10 bases stayed unmatched. Per the germline V gene, CDR1 is PRHDT and CDR2 is FYEKMQ (reference sequence).

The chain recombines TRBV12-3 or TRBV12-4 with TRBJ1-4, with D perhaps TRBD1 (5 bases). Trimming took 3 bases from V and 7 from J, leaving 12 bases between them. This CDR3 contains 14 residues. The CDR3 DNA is TGTGCCAGCAGTTTGCGGGGGGGGAGTGAAAAACTGTTTTTT. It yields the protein CASSLRGGSEKLFF.

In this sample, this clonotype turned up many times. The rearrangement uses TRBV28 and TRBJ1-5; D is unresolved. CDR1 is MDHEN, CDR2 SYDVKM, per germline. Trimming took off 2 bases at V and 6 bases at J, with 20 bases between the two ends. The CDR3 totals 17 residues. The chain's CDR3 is CASSLPESAGDLQPQHF. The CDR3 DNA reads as TGTGCCAGCAGTTTACCCGAGTCGGCGGGTGACCTTCAGCCCCAGCATTTT.

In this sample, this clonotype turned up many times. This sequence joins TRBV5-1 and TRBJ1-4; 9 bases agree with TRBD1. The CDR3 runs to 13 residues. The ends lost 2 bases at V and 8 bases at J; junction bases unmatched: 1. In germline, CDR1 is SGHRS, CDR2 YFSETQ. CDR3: CASSFGTGEKLFF. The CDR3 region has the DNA TGCGCCAGCAGCTTCGGGACAGGGGAAAAACTGTTTTTT.

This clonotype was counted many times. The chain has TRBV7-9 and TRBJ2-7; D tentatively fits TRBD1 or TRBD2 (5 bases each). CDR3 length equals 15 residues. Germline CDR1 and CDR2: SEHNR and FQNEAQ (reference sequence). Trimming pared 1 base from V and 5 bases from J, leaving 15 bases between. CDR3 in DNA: TGTGCCAGCAGCTTAGAACACGGGACGGACCACGAGCAGTACTTC. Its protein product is CASSLEHGTDHEQYF.

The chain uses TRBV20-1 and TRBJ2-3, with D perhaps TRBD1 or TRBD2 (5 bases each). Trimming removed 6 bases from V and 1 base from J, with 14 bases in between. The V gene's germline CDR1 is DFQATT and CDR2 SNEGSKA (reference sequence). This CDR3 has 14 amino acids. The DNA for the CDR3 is TGCAGTGCCCCGGGACCCCAAGGCACAGATACGCAGTATTTT. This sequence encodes CSAPGPQGTDTQYF.

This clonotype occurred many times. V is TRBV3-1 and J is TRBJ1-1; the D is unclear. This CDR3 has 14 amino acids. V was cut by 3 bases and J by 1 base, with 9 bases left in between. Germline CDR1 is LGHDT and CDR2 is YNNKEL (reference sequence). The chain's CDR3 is CASSQSAGNTEAFF. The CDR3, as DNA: TGTGCCAGCAGCCAGAGTGCGGGGAACACTGAAGCTTTCTTT.